This T cell receptor beta chain comes out of a study of T cells after yellow fever vaccination. TCRdb recomputed calls from the 5' RACE reads with MiXCR, one row per CDR3 protein. The sample lists about 580,000 distinct CDR3 sequences; roughly 17% were seen once. CDR3 length equals 14 residues. The V gene's germline CDR1 is MNHEY and CDR2 SVGEGT. V shed 9 bases and J shed 9 bases, with 21 bases lying between them. V and J are TRBV6-2 or TRBV6-3 and TRBJ2-4, with TRBD1 as a possible D gene (6 bases). The receptor comes from a man between 18 and 29 years old who received the YFV17D yellow fever vaccine. Here the sequenced sample was PBMCs, taken about 5 days after the first yellow fever vaccination. The CDR3 here is CASRLWGRTGIQYF. In DNA form, the CDR3 reads TGTGCCAGTCGACTCTGGGGGCGCACTGGCATTCAGTACTTC.